Below are 3 T cell receptor beta chains sequenced from a single sample in a study of cytomegalovirus exposure and HLA in healthy donors. Primers for the PCR totalled 60 Vbeta and 13 Jbeta. Assay: immunoSEQ multiplex PCR; the TCRdb copy retains only in-frame clones and omits some. This repertoire shows some 190,000 clones, approximately 9.5% found once; its top ten account for approximately 1.4%. Sequencing used PBMCs. The receptor set was obtained from a woman aged 25 to 39 in good health and CMV-seropositive.

The chain joins TRBV4-1 to TRBJ1-4; unclear D gene. Deletions cut 0 bases from V and 8 bases from J, with 4 bases between. The CDR3 length is 12 residues. The germline V gene has CDR1 MGHRA and CDR2 YSYEKL. The CDR3 DNA follows: TGCGCCAGCAGCCAAGAACTCGAAAAACTGTTTTTT. This sequence encodes CASSQELEKLFF.

This chain joins TRBV18 and TRBJ1-2; TRBD1 matches at 7 bases. CDR1 KGHSH and CDR2 LQKENI come from the germline V gene. V was pared by 3 bases and J by 3 bases, with 10 bases of the junction left unmatched. The CDR3 is 16 residues long. The chain's CDR3 is CASSPVWSRGDYGYTF. The CDR3 nucleotides are TGTGCCAGCTCACCGGTATGGTCCAGGGGGGACTATGGCTACACCTTC.

The rearrangement links TRBV18 to TRBJ2-5; TRBD1 matches at 7 bases. The CDR3 runs to 14 residues. Germline-derived CDR1 and CDR2 are KGHSH and LQKENI. The V gene end was trimmed by 2 bases and the J gene end by 4 bases; junction bases not matched to a gene: 4. The CDR3 DNA sequence: TGTGCCAGCTCACCAAACAGGGGCGGAGAGACCCAGTACTTC. It codes for CASSPNRGGETQYF.